A single sample gave rise to the 31 T cell receptor beta chains below, sequenced in a study of blood T cell repertoires in COVID-19. Data came from immunoSEQ multiplex PCR; TCRdb stores just in-frame clones and leaves some out. The sample includes some 240,000 clones, approximately 80% of them seen just once. Specimen: peripheral blood. All receptors derive from a man aged 50 to 59 with active or convalescent COVID-19.

In this sample, this clone turned up a few times. V is TRBV10-3 and J is TRBJ2-7, with TRBD2 identical over 9 bases. CDR1 and CDR2 (germline): ENHRY, SYGVKD. This CDR3 region has 16 residues. V lost 3 bases to trimming and J lost 2 bases; unmatched junction nucleotides: 8. CDR3 DNA sequence: TGTGCCATCAGTGAATGGGCGGGAGGGCCGACCTACGAGCAGTACTTC. This translates into CAISEWAGGPTYEQYF.

The chain has TRBV6-5 and TRBJ1-1; D gene ambiguous. Germline values: CDR1 MNHEY, CDR2 SVGAGI. The CDR3 consists of 13 residues. V shed 4 bases and J shed 3 bases, with 9 bases lying between them. CDR3 in amino acids: CASSLREDTEAFF. In DNA form, the CDR3 reads TGTGCCAGCAGTTTGCGAGAGGACACTGAAGCTTTCTTT.

This chain uses TRBV4-1 with TRBJ2-5; possible D gene TRBD2, 5 bases. V was cut by 0 bases and J by 1 base, with 9 bases left in between. Per germline, CDR1 MGHRA and CDR2 YSYEKL. The CDR3 contains 15 residues. The CDR3, as DNA: TGCGCCAGCAGCCAAGACGACTACGGCCAAGAGACCCAGTACTTC. This gives the protein CASSQDDYGQETQYF.

The chain is built from TRBV28 and TRBJ2-5; 8 bases are a match to TRBD2. The CDR3 consists of 14 residues. Germline CDR1 reads MDHEN; CDR2 reads SYDVKM. Trimming cost V 3 bases and J 7 bases; bases outside gene matches: 7. The CDR3 loop reads CASSFSGVSRTQYF. The CDR3 nucleotides read TGTGCCAGCAGTTTTAGCGGGGTGTCTAGGACCCAGTACTTC. The complete variable domain, with remaining parts taken from reference TRBV28 and TRBJ2-5, reads DVKVTQSSRYLVKRTGEKVFLECVQDMDHENMFWYRQDPGLGLRLIYFSYDVKMKEKGDIPEGYSVSREKKERFSLILESASTNQTSMYLCASSFSGVSRTQYFGPGTRLLVL.

J is TRBJ1-6 and V is TRBV28; D unresolved. The germline V and J ends were trimmed by 6 bases and 4 bases, with 16 bases remaining between them. The CDR3 is 16 residues long. Germline CDR1 and CDR2: MDHEN and SYDVKM. The CDR3 region is CASSPGLLPYNSPLHF. In DNA form, the CDR3 reads TGTGCCAGCAGCCCTGGACTCCTTCCTTATAATTCACCCCTCCACTTT.

V usage is TRBV6-2 or TRBV6-3 and J usage is TRBJ2-7; 8 nucleotides agree with TRBD1. The junction had 8 bases not matched to a gene; V was cut back by 3 bases and J by 4 bases. The length of the CDR3 is 15 residues. Germline CDR1 and CDR2: MNHEY and SVGEGT. In DNA, the CDR3 is TGTGCCAGCAGTTATGGAACAGGGGGAGGTTACGAGCAGTACGTC. Translated, it gives CASSYGTGGGYEQYV.

This chain links TRBV3-1 (or the pseudogene TRBV3-2) with TRBJ2-3; 7 bases align to TRBD2. Per the germline V gene, CDR1 is LGHDT and CDR2 is YNNKEL (reference sequence). The CDR3 extends over 15 amino acids. J gave up 1 base and V 4 bases, and 5 bases lay outside the gene matches. In DNA, the CDR3 is TGTGCCAGCAGCCCTCGGACTAGGGGCACAGATACGCAGTATTTT. Its protein is CASSPRTRGTDTQYF.

This clone occurred once. This chain connects TRBV6-5 to TRBJ1-2; 11 bases align to TRBD1. Germline CDR1 MNHEY, CDR2 SVGAGI. The J segment lost 7 bases and the V segment lost 8 bases, leaving 12 bases of the junction unmatched. This CDR3 contains 15 residues. CDR3 region: CASGRGPGQGVGYTF. The CDR3 DNA reads as TGTGCCAGCGGACGGGGCCCGGGACAGGGGGTTGGCTACACCTTC.

The J gene is TRBJ2-3, the V gene TRBV7-3; 9 bases align to TRBD1. Trimming took 5 bases from V and 4 from J; bases not matched to a gene: 7. Per germline, CDR1 SGHTA and CDR2 FQGTGA. This CDR3 is 15 amino acids long. The chain's CDR3 is CASSRTGGWADTQYF. In nucleotides, the CDR3 is TGTGCCAGCAGCCGTACAGGGGGCTGGGCAGATACGCAGTATTTT.

This clone ranks as medium-sized. J is TRBJ2-1 and V is TRBV4-3, with 14 bases matching TRBD2. With V trimmed by 2 bases and J by 8 bases, 8 bases remained unmatched. This CDR3 has 17 residues. Germline assignment: CDR1 LGHNA and CDR2 YSLEER. This chain's CDR3 is CASSQNPGTSGSDEQFF. Here the CDR3 DNA reads TGCGCCAGCAGCCAAAACCCCGGGACTAGCGGGAGCGATGAGCAGTTCTTC.

This clone has at least ten counts. The V call is TRBV1, the J call TRBJ1-1; the table calls TRBD1, which could not be checked here. TRBV1 is given as a pseudogene. This CDR3 comprises 18 residues. The CDR3 sequence is CTSSRTGRDRGEVTEAFF. For the CDR3, the DNA is TGCACCAGCAGCCGAACCGGCCGGGACAGGGGAGAAGTTACTGAAGCTTTCTTT.

This clone was counted once. The chain joins TRBV11-2 to TRBJ2-7, with 7 positions matching TRBD1. CDR1 is SGHAT, CDR2 FQNNGV, per germline. CDR3 length: 13 residues. J gave up 2 bases and V 5 bases, and 3 bases lay outside the gene matches. CDR3 DNA: TGTGCCAGCAGCCTGGGACAGACCTACGAGCAGTACGTC. Translated, it gives CASSLGQTYEQYV.

This clone came up once. The chain links TRBV19 to TRBJ2-3, with 10 positions matching TRBD2. Germline CDR1 reads LNHDA; CDR2 reads SQIVND (reference sequence). V lost 10 bases to trimming and J lost 4 bases; unmatched junction nucleotides: 14. CDR3 length equals 16 residues. CDR3 sequence reads: CATRVASGRVADTQYF. CDR3 DNA: TGTGCCACCCGCGTCGCTAGCGGGAGAGTGGCAGATACGCAGTATTTT. The full variable domain, with the rest looked up from reference TRBV19 and TRBJ2-3, is DGGITQSPKYLFRKEGQNVTLSCEQNLNHDAMYWYRQDPGQGLRLIYYSQIVNDFQKGDIAEGYSVSREKKESFPLTVTSAQKNPTAFYLCATRVASGRVADTQYFGPGTRLTVL.

The chain joins TRBV7-9 to TRBJ2-7; a possible D gene is TRBD1 (5 bases). V was cut by 6 bases and J by 6 bases, with 21 bases left in between. CDR3 length: 15 amino acids. Germline V CDR1 and CDR2: SEHNR, FQNEAQ (reference sequence). The CDR3 bases are TGTGCCAGCAGTATACAGGACGTATCCCTAGGCGAGCAGTACTTC. Translated, it gives CASSIQDVSLGEQYF.

The rearrangement uses TRBV5-4 and TRBJ1-3, with D perhaps TRBD1 (5 bases). There are 16 residues in the CDR3. Trimming took 4 bases from V and 1 from J, leaving 15 bases between them. Germline V gene data show CDR1 as SGHNT and CDR2 as YYREEE (reference sequence). CDR3 sequence (DNA): TGTGCCAGCAGCACACAGGCCACCGTGTCTGGAAACACCATATATTTT. Translated: CASSTQATVSGNTIYF.

The CDR3 loop is CAISESGSGINNEQFF. The CDR3 DNA reads TGTGCCATCAGTGAGTCGGGTAGCGGGATTAATAATGAGCAGTTCTTC. The chain joins TRBV10-3 to TRBJ2-1, with 8 positions matching TRBD2. The CDR3 extends over 16 amino acids. From germline, CDR1 is ENHRY and CDR2 SYGVKD. V dropped 0 bases and J dropped 7; count of bases not matched to a gene: 8.

The gene calls are TRBV2 and TRBJ2-7; TRBD1 aligns across 10 bases. V shed 10 bases and J 5 bases; nucleotides not matched to a gene: 8. This CDR3 has 13 residues. Germline values: CDR1 SNHLY, CDR2 FYNNEI. The CDR3 DNA sequence: TGTGCCACCTTGGGACAGGGGACCCACGAGCAGTACTTC. Translation gives CATLGQGTHEQYF.

The rearrangement uses TRBV19 and TRBJ1-6; D is possibly TRBD1 (6 bases). CDR1 LNHDA and CDR2 SQIVND come from the germline V gene (reference sequence). The V gene lost 6 bases and the J gene lost 7 bases, with 16 bases spanning the gap. The CDR3 has 15 residues. The CDR3 coding sequence is TGTGCCAGTAGGACCCGACAGGTTCTAAATTCACCCCTCCACTTT. Encoded protein: CASRTRQVLNSPLHF.

V and J are TRBV10-3 and TRBJ1-6; D is unresolved. The CDR3 is 12 residues long. Germline assignment: CDR1 ENHRY and CDR2 SYGVKD. V lost 9 bases and J lost 6, with 9 bases in between. CDR3 bases: TGTGCCATAGGGAGTGGTAATTCACCCCTCCACTTT. Translating it yields CAIGSGNSPLHF.

This chain uses TRBV7-7 with TRBJ2-5; 7 bases align to TRBD2. CDR3 length equals 15 residues. J was trimmed by 2 bases and V by 6 bases; bases with no gene match: 9. The germline V gene encodes CDR1 SSHAT and CDR2 FNYEAQ (reference sequence). For the CDR3, the DNA is TGTGCCAGCAGAAGATCGACTAGCCGACAAGAGACCCAGTACTTC. This gives the protein CASRRSTSRQETQYF.

This clone has more than one count but fewer than ten. The rearrangement links TRBV5-1 to TRBJ1-2; the match to TRBD1 covers 8 bases. CDR3 size: 16 residues. V dropped 4 bases and J dropped 4; count of bases not matched to a gene: 12. The germline CDR1 and CDR2 sequences are SGHRS and YFSETQ. The CDR3 sequence is CASSKTSGQGVYGYTF. The CDR3, as DNA: TGCGCCAGCAGCAAGACCTCAGGACAGGGTGTCTATGGCTACACCTTC.

The gene calls are TRBV11-3 and TRBJ2-1, with D possibly being TRBD2 (7 bases). Trimming removed 5 bases from V and 5 bases from J, with 13 bases in between. The CDR3 loop spans 14 amino acids. Germline CDR1 SGHNT, CDR2 YENEEA. The CDR3 bases are TGTGCCAGCAGCCCGGGGGGCCTGCACAATGAGCAGTTCTTC. Its translation: CASSPGGLHNEQFF.

This sequence joins TRBV15 and TRBJ2-7, with 9 bases aligning to TRBD2. In germline, CDR1 is LNHNV, CDR2 YYDKDF (reference sequence). The ends lost 5 bases at V and 4 bases at J; junction bases unmatched: 9. This CDR3 comprises 15 residues. In DNA, the CDR3 is TGTGCCACCAGCGGGCCGGGACTAGCAGTTTACGAGCAGTACTTC. The encoded protein is CATSGPGLAVYEQYF.

This rearrangement joins TRBV28 to TRBJ1-2; D remains unclear. Germline V lookup: CDR1 MDHEN, CDR2 SYDVKM. The ends were cut back, 5 bases at V and 4 bases at J, with 8 bases in the middle. This CDR3 contains 12 residues. The CDR3 DNA is TGTGCCAGCAGTCCCCAGTCCTATGGCTACACCTTC. Its translation is CASSPQSYGYTF.

CDR3 loop: CASSPRSSYNEQFF. CDR3 bases: TGTGCCAGCAGCCCTAGATCCTCCTACAATGAGCAGTTCTTC. The chain employs TRBV7-2 and TRBJ2-1; D uncertain. There are 14 residues in the CDR3. Trimming left V 5 bases short and J 0 bases short, with 8 bases between. Germline V lookup: CDR1 SGHTA, CDR2 FQGNSA.

The CDR3: CASSLRGTSGATDTQYF. The CDR3 nucleotides are TGTGCCAGCAGCTTAAGGGGGACTAGCGGAGCCACAGATACGCAGTATTTT. V is TRBV7-3 and J is TRBJ2-3; 11 bases map to TRBD2. V was pared by 1 base and J by 2 bases, with 5 bases of the junction left unmatched. The length of the CDR3 is 17 residues. The V gene's germline CDR1 is SGHTA and CDR2 FQGTGA.

This chain uses TRBV28 with TRBJ1-2, with 7 bases identical to TRBD1. CDR3 size: 15 residues. In germline, CDR1 is MDHEN, CDR2 SYDVKM. J gave up 6 bases and V 6 bases, and 13 bases lay outside the gene matches. The CDR3 here is CASRAEGAGPHGYTF. The CDR3 coding sequence is TGTGCCAGCAGGGCCGAGGGGGCAGGGCCCCATGGCTACACCTTC.

The rearrangement joins TRBV5-1 to TRBJ1-2; 9 positions match TRBD1. Germline V gene sequence: CDR1 SGHRS, CDR2 YFSETQ. This CDR3 spans 16 amino acids. Losses at the gene ends were 1 base for V and 4 bases for J; bases not matched to a gene: 8. CDR3 DNA: TGCGCCAGCAGCTTGCTCGGACAGGGGACGGCCTATGGCTACACCTTC. Translated, it gives CASSLLGQGTAYGYTF.

The chain couples TRBV6-5 to TRBJ2-5; tentative D call: TRBD2 (6 bases). Between the trimmed V and J ends, which lost 6 bases and 0 bases, there was a span of 14 bases. The CDR3 covers 15 residues. CDR1 and CDR2 from the germline V gene are MNHEY and SVGAGI. The CDR3 loop is CASSPGWGDQETQYF. CDR3 in DNA: TGTGCCAGCAGCCCGGGGTGGGGGGACCAAGAGACCCAGTACTTC.

The J gene is TRBJ1-5, the V gene TRBV6-5; D unresolved. CDR1 is MNHEY and CDR2 is SVGAGI in the germline V gene. The CDR3 runs 14 residues. V was trimmed by 0 bases and J by 9 bases, leaving 12 bases between them. CDR3 bases: TGTGCCAGCAGTTACTCGGTGGGAGGGAGGCCCCAGCATTTT. Protein sequence: CASSYSVGGRPQHF.

The chain employs TRBV5-1 and TRBJ1-1; D call uncertain. V was shortened by 0 bases and J by 5 bases, with 8 bases between the two germline ends. This CDR3 has 13 amino acids. Germline V gene data show CDR1 as SGHRS and CDR2 as YFSETQ. The CDR3 nucleotides read TGCGCCAGCAGCTTGGATGGGGAGACTGAAGCTTTCTTT. This encodes CASSLDGETEAFF.